One T cell receptor (beta chain) is described in this entry. V lost 4 bases and J lost 0; bases outside the gene matches: 11. The CDR3 extends over 19 amino acids. The germline V gene has CDR1 SGHDN and CDR2 FVKESK. In the authors' workflow: Amplified reference gene primers provided the basis for estimating nucleated cell counts. Only in-frame clones appear in the TCRdb table, and some are missing; sequencing was by immunoSEQ multiplex PCR. From that table come the V and J calls and clone size; the DNA was used to work out D and trimming. The sample lists over 55,000 clones; roughly nine tenths were seen once. This specimen belongs to a study of blood T cell repertoires in COVID-19.

The sequenced material came from peripheral blood. The chain carries TRBV14 and TRBJ2-6; 8 bases are shared with TRBD1. The receptor's source is a woman older than 75 with COVID-19, enrolled during active disease. Written as DNA, the CDR3 is TGTGCCAGCAGCCCGGACATCCAGGGGGCGATCTCTGGGGCCAACGTCCTGACTTTC. Its translation is CASSPDIQGAISGANVLTF.